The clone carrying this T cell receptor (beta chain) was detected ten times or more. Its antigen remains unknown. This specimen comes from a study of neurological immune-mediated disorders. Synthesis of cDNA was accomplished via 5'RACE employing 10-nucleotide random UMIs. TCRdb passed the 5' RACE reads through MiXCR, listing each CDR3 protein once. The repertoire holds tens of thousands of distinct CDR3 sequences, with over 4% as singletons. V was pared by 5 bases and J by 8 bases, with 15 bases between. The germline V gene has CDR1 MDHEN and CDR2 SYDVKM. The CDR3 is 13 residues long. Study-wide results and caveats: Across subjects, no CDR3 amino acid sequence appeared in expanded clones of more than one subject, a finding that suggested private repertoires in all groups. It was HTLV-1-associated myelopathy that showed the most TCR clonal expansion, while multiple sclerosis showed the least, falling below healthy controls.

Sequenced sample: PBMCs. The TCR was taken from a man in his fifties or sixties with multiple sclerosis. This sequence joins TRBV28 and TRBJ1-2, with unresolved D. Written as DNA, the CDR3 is TGTGCCAGCAGTGGCTCCCAGGTCAACGGCTACACCTTC. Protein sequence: CASSGSQVNGYTF.